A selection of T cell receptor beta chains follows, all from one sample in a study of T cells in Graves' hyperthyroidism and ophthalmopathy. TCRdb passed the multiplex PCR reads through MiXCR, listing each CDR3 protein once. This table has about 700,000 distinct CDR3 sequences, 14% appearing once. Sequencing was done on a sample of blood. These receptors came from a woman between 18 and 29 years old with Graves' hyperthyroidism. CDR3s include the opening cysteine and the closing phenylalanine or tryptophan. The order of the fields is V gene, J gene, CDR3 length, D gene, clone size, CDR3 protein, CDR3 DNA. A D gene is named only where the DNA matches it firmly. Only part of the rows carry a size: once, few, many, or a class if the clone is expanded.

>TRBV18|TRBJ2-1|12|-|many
CASSLQRDEQFF
TGTGCCAGCTCACTTCAGCGGGATGAGCAGTTCTTC
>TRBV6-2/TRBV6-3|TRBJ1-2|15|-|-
CASSYGESSSYGYTF
TGTGCCAGCAGTTACGGGGAGTCTAGTTCTTATGGCTACACCTTC
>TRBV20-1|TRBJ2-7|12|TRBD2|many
CSGGRATYEQYF
TGCAGTGGCGGGAGGGCCACCTACGAGCAGTACTTC
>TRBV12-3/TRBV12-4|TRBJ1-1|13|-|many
CASSQALRGSAFF
TGTGCCAGCAGTCAAGCCCTCCGGGGATCGGCTTTCTTT
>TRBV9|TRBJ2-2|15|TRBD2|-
CASSPGGTWGGELFF
TGTGCCAGCAGCCCGGGGGGGACCTGGGGCGGGGAGCTGTTTTTT
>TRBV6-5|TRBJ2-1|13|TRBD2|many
CASSYFAGGEQFF
TGTGCCAGCAGTTACTTTGCGGGAGGTGAGCAGTTCTTC
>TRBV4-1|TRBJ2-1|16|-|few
CASSQGTSSSYNEQFF
TGCGCCAGCAGCCAAGGTACCTCCAGCTCCTACAATGAGCAGTTCTTC
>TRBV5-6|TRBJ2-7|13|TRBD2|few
CASSRGRLYEQYF
TGTGCCAGCAGCCGCGGGAGGTTGTACGAGCAGTACTTC
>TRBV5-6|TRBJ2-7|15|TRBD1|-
CASSGTGSWTYEQYF
TGTGCCAGCAGCGGGACAGGGAGTTGGACTTACGAGCAGTACTTC
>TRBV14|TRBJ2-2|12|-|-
CASSQQTGELFF
TGTGCCAGCAGCCAGCAAACCGGGGAGCTGTTTTTT
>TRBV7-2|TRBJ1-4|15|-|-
CASSSTGTQGEKLFF
TGTGCCAGCAGCTCAACCGGGACACAGGGTGAAAAACTGTTTTTT
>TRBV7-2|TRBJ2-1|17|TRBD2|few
CASSVGGPSGFYNEQFF
TGTGCCAGCAGCGTAGGTGGTCCTAGCGGGTTTTACAATGAGCAGTTCTTC
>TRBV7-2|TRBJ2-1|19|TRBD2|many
CASSLGGLAGGRSYNEQFF
TGTGCCAGCAGCTTGGGTGGGCTAGCGGGAGGTCGCTCCTACAATGAGCAGTTCTTC
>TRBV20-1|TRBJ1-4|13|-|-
CSVTYGGNEKLFF
TGCAGTGTCACGTATGGGGGTAATGAAAAACTGTTTTTT
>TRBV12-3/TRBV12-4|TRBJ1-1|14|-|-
CASSFNFVGNEAFF
TGTGCCAGCAGTTTTAATTTCGTCGGTAATGAAGCTTTCTTT
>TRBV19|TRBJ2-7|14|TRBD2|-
CTSSPGTSGYEQYF
TGTACCAGTAGCCCCGGGACTAGCGGGTACGAGCAGTACTTC
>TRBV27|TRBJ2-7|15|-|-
CASSWGLDPTYEQYF
TGTGCCAGCAGTTGGGGACTGGATCCCACCTACGAGCAGTACTTC
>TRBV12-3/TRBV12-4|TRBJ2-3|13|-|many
CASSPSLVNTQYF
TGTGCCAGCAGCCCCTCTCTCGTGAATACGCAGTATTTT
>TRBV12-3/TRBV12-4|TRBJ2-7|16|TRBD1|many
CASSPSRDRGTYEQYF
TGTGCCAGCAGTCCGTCCCGGGACAGGGGTACCTACGAGCAGTACTTC
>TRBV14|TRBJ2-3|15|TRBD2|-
CASSQGGTSLGTQYF
TGTGCCAGCAGCCAAGGGGGGACTAGCCTCGGTACGCAGTATTTT
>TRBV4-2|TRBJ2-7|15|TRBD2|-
CASSQTGLAAYEQYF
TGTGCCAGCAGCCAAACGGGACTAGCGGCTTACGAGCAGTACTTC
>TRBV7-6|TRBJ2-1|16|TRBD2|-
CASRLREDERDNEQFF
TGTGCCAGCAGGTTGCGGGAGGACGAGAGAGACAATGAGCAGTTCTTC
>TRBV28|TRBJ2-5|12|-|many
CATETSGETQYF
TGTGCCACAGAGACTAGTGGGGAGACCCAGTACTTC
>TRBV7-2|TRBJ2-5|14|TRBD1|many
CASETGWGPETQYF
TGTGCCAGCGAGACAGGGTGGGGGCCAGAGACCCAGTACTTC